This TCR beta chain emerged from a study of identical twins. The study, taken as a whole, reports: With monozygotic twins, out-of-frame TCR alpha sharing exceeded what models estimated. Conclusions rested on cross-sectional statistics rather than following the same donors. Abundant cord blood beta clonotypes carried fewer insertions; memory repertoires showed none.

Unique molecular identifiers were present on the cDNA, and a universal primer site came from template switching. In TCRdb, the 5' RACE reads were re-called with MiXCR into one record per CDR3 protein. The sample lists 500,000 to 550,000 distinct CDR3 sequences, around 24% occurring once. For this clonotype: Its target is not known.

These sequences were also reported in another study, on yellow fever vaccine responses in identical twins.

This TCR came from a woman aged 18-29 years in good health. Sequences were obtained from CD4+ T cells sorted from blood.

CDR3 bases: TGTGCCATCACTGGGACACCCATTTCACCCCTCCACTTT. Translating gives CAITGTPISPLHF. This chain connects TRBV10-3 to TRBJ1-6, with a tentative D call TRBD1 (6 bases). Germline assignment: CDR1 ENHRY and CDR2 SYGVKD. V gave up 7 bases and J gave up 9 bases, with 13 bases separating them. The CDR3 is made up of 13 amino acids.